Presented here are 3 T cell receptor beta chains from one specimen sequenced in a study of T-cell reconstitution after alpha-beta-depleted transplantation in children. Unique molecular identifiers were used to barcode this TCRbeta library. TCRdb re-derived calls from the PCR reads in MiXCR, one entry per CDR3 protein. The table has hundreds of thousands of distinct CDR3 sequences, around a sixth seen once. Sequenced here: PBMCs from the stem cell graft donor, sampled from the stem cell graft. All receptors come from a human donor who donated a stem cell graft to a child with acute myeloid leukemia.

The sample holds one count of this clonotype. The chain couples TRBV30 to TRBJ1-5, with a weak D call TRBD1 (5 bases). The germline V gene encodes CDR1 GTSNPN and CDR2 SVGIG (reference sequence). The CDR3 loop spans 14 amino acids. Trimming shortened V by 0 bases and J by 3 bases, and 9 bases separated the two germline ends. The CDR3 loop reads CAWSVGVTNQPQHF. Here the CDR3 DNA reads TGTGCCTGGAGTGTGGGGGTGACCAATCAGCCCCAGCATTTT.

Many counts were recorded for this clonotype. J is TRBJ2-1 and V is TRBV20-1; D tentatively reads TRBD1 or TRBD2 (5 bases each). The V end was cut by 5 bases, the J end by 6 bases, with 17 bases between. Germline V CDR1 and CDR2: DFQATT, SNEGSKA (reference sequence). CDR3 size: 14 residues. CDR3 amino acids: CSARDGKGVNEQFF. DNA for the CDR3: TGCAGTGCTCGGGACGGAAAAGGGGTCAATGAGCAGTTCTTC.

The chain links TRBV13 to TRBJ1-1; D is unclear. V gave up 5 bases and J gave up 5 bases, with 12 bases separating them. The CDR3 runs 13 residues. The germline gives CDR1 PRHDT, CDR2 FYEKMQ (reference sequence). The CDR3 loop reads CASSPDPETEAFF. In DNA, the CDR3 is TGTGCCAGCAGCCCAGATCCCGAGACTGAAGCTTTCTTT.